What follows are 31 T cell receptor beta chains derived from one specimen sequenced in a study of beta chain features in type 1 diabetes. Their target antigens are unknown. Reverse transcription of all isolated RNA meant that expressed TCRB transcripts were sequenced. Assay used: immunoSEQ multiplex PCR; TCRdb lists only in-frame clones, some missing. This sample carries roughly 240,000 clones, around 24% of them seen once, and the ten largest clones take 0.012%. Study results and caveats: Moderate yet significant TCRB CDR3 shortening was seen in Type 1 diabetes patients in all four CD4+ subsets.

The sequencing input was naive CD4+ T cells from blood. All receptors derive from a woman aged 25-40 years with type 1 diabetes.

The V call is TRBV10-3, the J call TRBJ2-5; 11 positions agree with TRBD2. Germline V gene lookup returns CDR1 ENHRY and CDR2 SYGVKD. V was clipped by 6 bases and J by 5 bases; unmatched bases: 8. The CDR3 contains 15 residues. The CDR3 sequence: CAIRASTSGKETQYF. The CDR3 DNA is TGTGCCATCAGAGCCTCGACTAGCGGGAAGGAGACCCAGTACTTC.

This clone appeared a few times. This chain connects TRBV7-9 to TRBJ1-5, with D maybe TRBD1 (6 bases). With 1 base removed from V and 3 bases from J, the gap between germline ends came to 10 bases. This CDR3 has 15 amino acids. Germline CDR1 reads SEHNR; CDR2 reads FQNEAQ (reference sequence). This chain's CDR3 is CASSLGQGTNQPQHF. CDR3 bases: TGTGCCAGCAGCTTAGGTCAGGGGACCAATCAGCCCCAGCATTTT.

This clone was picked up a small number of times. The CDR3 region is CASSPGGLAGRKTQYF. In DNA, the CDR3 is TGTGCCAGCAGCCCCGGCGGACTAGCGGGAAGAAAGACCCAGTACTTC. This chain connects TRBV11-2 to TRBJ2-5; 12 nucleotides match TRBD2. V was pared by 5 bases and J by 6 bases, with 10 bases of the junction left unmatched. The CDR3 runs 16 residues. The germline CDR1 and CDR2 sequences are SGHAT and FQNNGV.

In nucleotides, the CDR3 is TGTGCACTGGATCCGGGTAGCGGGAGTTACAATGAGCAGTTCTTC. The encoded protein is CALDPGSGSYNEQFF. The chain employs TRBV30 and TRBJ2-1, with 9 bases identical to TRBD2. Germline CDR1 GTSNPN, CDR2 SVGIG (reference sequence). There are 15 residues in the CDR3.

V gene TRBV7-6 combines with J gene TRBJ1-2; D is perhaps TRBD1 (6 bases). This CDR3 is built from 11 residues. V was trimmed by 11 bases and J by 2 bases, leaving 9 bases between them. The germline CDR1 and CDR2 sequences are SGHVS and FNYEAQ. This CDR3 reads CAAGANYGYTF. The CDR3 DNA is TGTGCCGCGGGGGCCAACTATGGCTACACCTTC.

The gene calls are TRBV4-2 and TRBJ2-1; no firm D call. Per germline, CDR1 LGHNA and CDR2 YNFKEQ. This CDR3 region has 16 residues. Between the trimmed V and J ends, which lost 4 bases and 0 bases, there was a span of 13 bases. The DNA for the CDR3 is TGTGCCAGCAGCCCCGACGACTTACCCTCCTACAATGAGCAGTTCTTC. Translated: CASSPDDLPSYNEQFF.

This clone was seen a few times. The V gene is TRBV15, the J gene TRBJ2-2; TRBD1 matches 8 bases. V shed 0 bases, J shed 6 bases, and the junction held 9 bases outside the gene matches. Germline V gene sequence: CDR1 LNHNV, CDR2 YYDKDF (reference sequence). The CDR3 is made up of 17 amino acids. For the CDR3, the DNA is TGTGCCACCAGCAGAGATGCGACAGGGGTGTACTCCGGGGAGCTGTTTTTT. It is translated as CATSRDATGVYSGELFF.

V usage is TRBV6-5 and J usage is TRBJ2-3, with TRBD1 identical over 9 bases. Germline V gives CDR1 MNHEY, CDR2 SVGAGI. J was trimmed by 6 bases and V by 0 bases; bases with no gene match: 4. The CDR3 is 15 residues long. The CDR3 loop is CASSYSNRGPDTQYF. In DNA, the CDR3 is TGTGCCAGCAGTTACTCGAACAGGGGGCCGGATACGCAGTATTTT.

This clone was seen a few times. The CDR3 protein is CASSLLAADTQYF. CDR3 DNA: TGCGCCAGCAGCCTACTAGCGGCAGATACGCAGTATTTT. The chain links TRBV5-1 to TRBJ2-3; 8 positions agree with TRBD2. Germline V gene data show CDR1 as SGHRS and CDR2 as YFSETQ. The V and J ends lost 4 bases and 4 bases, in that order; junction bases with no gene match: 2. This CDR3 has 13 amino acids.

J is TRBJ2-1 and V is TRBV14; a weak D match, TRBD2 (6 bases). Trimming took 6 bases from V and 8 from J, leaving 20 bases between them. The CDR3 runs 15 residues. Germline CDR1 reads SGHDN; CDR2 reads FVKESK. The CDR3 DNA follows: TGTGCCAGCAGGACCACGACGGGAGCCCCCGATGAGCAGTTCTTC. It codes for CASRTTTGAPDEQFF.

The chain has TRBV5-1 and TRBJ2-3; TRBD2 matches 12 bases. V trimming: 4 bases; J trimming: 3 bases; junction bases outside the gene matches: 3. Germline lookup yields CDR1 SGHRS and CDR2 YFSETQ. The length of the CDR3 is 15 residues. The CDR3 loop is CASSVTSGRTDTQYF. DNA of the CDR3: TGCGCCAGCAGCGTGACTAGCGGGAGAACAGATACGCAGTATTTT. Filled out from reference TRBV5-1 and TRBJ2-3, the complete variable domain reads KAGVTQTPRYLIKTRGQQVTLSCSPISGHRSVSWYQQTPGQGLQFLFEYFSETQRNKGNFPGRFSGRQFSNSRSEMNVSTLELGDSALYLCASSVTSGRTDTQYFGPGTRLTVL.

The chain links TRBV7-3 to TRBJ1-2; TRBD1 aligns across 9 bases. The J segment lost 4 bases and the V segment lost 5 bases, leaving 14 bases of the junction unmatched. This CDR3 region has 17 residues. Germline V gives CDR1 SGHTA, CDR2 FQGTGA. The DNA of the CDR3 is TGTGCCAGCAGCGTCAACCCGGGGACAGGGAAGGGCTATGGCTACACCTTC. Translation gives CASSVNPGTGKGYGYTF. The entire variable domain, with the rest obtained from reference TRBV7-3 and TRBJ1-2, is as follows: GAGVSQTPSNKVTEKGKYVELRCDPISGHTALYWYRQSLGQGPEFLIYFQGTGAADDSGLPNDRFFAVRPEGSVSTLKIQRTERGDSAVYLCASSVNPGTGKGYGYTFGSGTRLTVV.

J is TRBJ2-6 and V is TRBV4-1; D is possibly TRBD2 (5 bases). Germline CDR1 is MGHRA and CDR2 is YSYEKL. V shed 5 bases and J shed 0 bases, with 14 bases lying between them. The CDR3 is 17 residues long. The CDR3 loop reads CASSTRPTNSGANVLTF. CDR3 DNA sequence: TGCGCCAGCAGCACTAGACCGACAAACTCTGGGGCCAACGTCCTGACTTTC.

The J gene is TRBJ1-1, the V gene TRBV7-9; no clear D. Trimming took 1 base from V and 3 from J, leaving 12 bases between them. The CDR3 is 15 residues long. Germline V gene sequence: CDR1 SEHNR, CDR2 FQNEAQ (reference sequence). DNA for the CDR3: TGTGCCAGCAGCTTAGGGGGAGGAGGACACACTGAAGCTTTCTTT. Its translation: CASSLGGGGHTEAFF.

This clone was seen a handful of times. This chain uses TRBV19 with TRBJ1-5; D is perhaps TRBD1 (6 bases). Germline assignment: CDR1 LNHDA and CDR2 SQIVND (reference sequence). The germline V and J ends were trimmed by 6 bases and 0 bases, with 18 bases remaining between them. The CDR3 is 17 residues long. The CDR3 region has the DNA TGTGCCAGTAGGGTGAACAGGGAGCTGTATAGCAATCAGCCCCAGCATTTT. This codes for CASRVNRELYSNQPQHF. Variable domain in full (rest from reference TRBV19 and TRBJ1-5): DGGITQSPKYLFRKEGQNVTLSCEQNLNHDAMYWYRQDPGQGLRLIYYSQIVNDFQKGDIAEGYSVSREKKESFPLTVTSAQKNPTAFYLCASRVNRELYSNQPQHFGDGTRLSIL.

V gene TRBV5-1 combines with J gene TRBJ2-1, with TRBD2 matching 9 bases. The CDR3 loop spans 16 amino acids. V was clipped by 4 bases and J by 10 bases; unmatched bases: 15. CDR1 and CDR2 (germline): SGHRS, YFSETQ. CDR3: CASSPTWGLASSEQFF. The CDR3 DNA reads as TGCGCCAGCAGCCCTACTTGGGGACTAGCCTCAAGCGAGCAGTTCTTC.

The chain carries TRBV29-1 and TRBJ2-3, with TRBD2 matching over 12 bases. After removal of 7 bases from V and 0 bases from J, the junction contained 2 bases not matched to a gene. CDR1 and CDR2 from the germline V gene are SQVTM and ANQGSEA. The CDR3 spans 14 residues. The chain's CDR3 is CSGGTSGSTDTQYF. The CDR3, as DNA: TGCAGCGGGGGGACTAGCGGGAGCACAGATACGCAGTATTTT.

This clone was seen only a few times. The chain joins TRBV29-1 to TRBJ2-3; TRBD2 agrees at 9 bases. Trimming took 5 bases from V and 9 from J; bases not matched to a gene: 15. The CDR3 length is 15 residues. Germline CDR1 SQVTM, CDR2 ANQGSEA. The CDR3 reads CSVRNSGSYLGTQYF. CDR3 coding DNA: TGCAGCGTTCGAAATAGCGGGAGTTATTTAGGGACGCAGTATTTT.

The gene calls are TRBV29-1 and TRBJ1-2; D gene uncertain. The germline CDR1 and CDR2 sequences are SQVTM and ANQGSEA. Deletions cut 3 bases from V and 0 bases from J, with 2 bases between. The CDR3 has 11 residues. The CDR3 nucleotides read TGCAGCGTTGACACTAACTATGGCTACACCTTC. Its protein is CSVDTNYGYTF.

The chain combines TRBV9 with TRBJ2-5; a weak D match, TRBD2 (7 bases). The CDR3 is made up of 15 amino acids. Germline CDR1 reads SGDLS; CDR2 reads YYNGEE. V lost 0 bases to trimming and J lost 6 bases, with 15 bases between them. DNA for the CDR3: TGTGCCAGCAGCGTAGCTACAGGGAGGGCACAGACCCAGTACTTC. Its translation is CASSVATGRAQTQYF.

With regard to this clone: The same CDR3 is also encoded by other DNA sequences in this sample. This chain uses TRBV28 with TRBJ2-7; D ambiguous. The CDR3 has 11 residues. Germline V gene lookup returns CDR1 MDHEN and CDR2 SYDVKM. Trimming shortened V by 3 bases and J by 4 bases, and 4 bases separated the two germline ends. The CDR3 loop is CASSLRYEQYF. In DNA form, the CDR3 reads TGTGCCAGCAGTTTGAGGTACGAGCAGTACTTC.

V usage is TRBV11-2 and J usage is TRBJ1-5; D is undetermined. This CDR3 comprises 14 residues. Germline CDR1 and CDR2: SGHAT and FQNNGV. Trimming removed 2 bases at V and 0 bases at J, with 5 bases between. The CDR3: CASSLFGSNQPQHF. CDR3 DNA: TGTGCCAGCAGCTTATTCGGTAGCAATCAGCCCCAGCATTTT.

This clone was found a few times. The chain carries TRBV6-6 and TRBJ2-1; D may be TRBD2 (6 bases). CDR1 and CDR2 (germline): MNHNY, SVGAGI (reference sequence). The CDR3 is 12 residues long. Between the trimmed V and J ends, which lost 7 bases and 9 bases, there was a span of 13 bases. CDR3 DNA sequence: TGTGCCAGCACACGGGAGTCGGGTGAGCAGTTCTTC. Encoded protein: CASTRESGEQFF.

This chain links TRBV29-1 with TRBJ2-3; D might be TRBD2 (6 bases). Germline assignment: CDR1 SQVTM and CDR2 ANQGSEA. The germline V and J ends were trimmed by 8 bases and 8 bases, with 23 bases remaining between them. This CDR3 comprises 14 residues. CDR3: CSSGWREGYGTQYF. The CDR3, as DNA: TGCAGCTCTGGGTGGCGGGAAGGGTATGGTACGCAGTATTTT.

This clone was seen more than once but under ten times. The V call is TRBV5-4, the J call TRBJ2-7, with a weak D call TRBD1 (6 bases). CDR1 is SGHNT and CDR2 is YYREEE in the germline V gene (reference sequence). Trimming stripped 0 bases from V and 0 bases from J, with 10 bases between. The CDR3 loop spans 15 amino acids. The CDR3 region is CASSLGGPSSYEQYF. As DNA, the CDR3 is TGTGCCAGCAGCTTGGGGGGGCCGAGCTCCTACGAGCAGTACTTC.

In this sample, this clone turned up a few times. The chain links TRBV28 to TRBJ2-5, with D unresolved. V lost 7 bases to trimming and J lost 5 bases, with 11 bases between them. Germline V gene data show CDR1 as MDHEN and CDR2 as SYDVKM. This CDR3 has 12 amino acids. The CDR3 DNA reads as TGTGCCAGCACCCCCTCTCAGGAGACCCAGTACTTC. This translates into CASTPSQETQYF.

V usage is TRBV30 and J usage is TRBJ1-2; tentative D call: TRBD1 (5 bases). This CDR3 region has 12 residues. The germline CDR1 and CDR2 sequences are GTSNPN and SVGIG (reference sequence). The V end was cut by 5 bases, the J end by 2 bases, with 9 bases between. CDR3 sequence: CAWDTGNYGYTF. CDR3 in DNA: TGTGCCTGGGATACAGGCAACTATGGCTACACCTTC.

The chain has TRBV28 and TRBJ2-6, with TRBD2 identical over 8 bases. Germline assignment: CDR1 MDHEN and CDR2 SYDVKM. Trimming cost V 5 bases and J 2 bases; bases outside gene matches: 8. The CDR3 spans 17 residues. The CDR3 here is CASSIPAGGPGANVLTF. For the CDR3, the DNA is TGTGCCAGCAGTATCCCGGCGGGGGGACCTGGGGCCAACGTCCTGACTTTC.

The V gene is TRBV5-1, the J gene TRBJ2-6; maybe TRBD1 (6 bases). This CDR3 is built from 16 residues. Trimming shortened V by 0 bases and J by 2 bases, and 9 bases separated the two germline ends. Germline V gives CDR1 SGHRS, CDR2 YFSETQ. The CDR3 loop reads CASSLGQVPGANVLTF. The CDR3 DNA follows: TGCGCCAGCAGCTTGGGACAGGTCCCTGGGGCCAACGTCCTGACTTTC.

The rearrangement links TRBV19 to TRBJ2-3; 10 nucleotides align to TRBD1. CDR1 and CDR2 (germline): LNHDA, SQIVND (reference sequence). This CDR3 is built from 14 residues. V lost 8 bases to trimming and J lost 6 bases; unmatched junction nucleotides: 8. In nucleotides, the CDR3 is TGTGCCAGTGACAGACAGGGGGCAAAGGATACGCAGTATTTT. Protein product: CASDRQGAKDTQYF.

The V call is TRBV4-1, the J call TRBJ1-2; D might be TRBD1 (5 bases). CDR3 size: 16 residues. Trimming cost V 0 bases and J 2 bases, with 13 bases left between them. From germline, CDR1 is MGHRA and CDR2 YSYEKL. Written as DNA, the CDR3 is TGCGCCAGCAGCCAAGATCTAGTCAGGGTAAACTATGGCTACACCTTC. Translating gives CASSQDLVRVNYGYTF.